These 27 T cell receptor beta chains were all obtained from the same sample, sequenced in a study of blood T cell repertoires in COVID-19. Clones were sequenced by immunoSEQ multiplex PCR, and TCRdb holds only the in-frame ones, with some missing. The sample records around 50,000 clones, 80% to 90% being singletons. Sample: peripheral blood. Receptors were obtained from a human donor in a cohort sampled during active COVID-19.

The CDR3 coding sequence is TGTGCCAGCAGTGCAGGGCATTCACCCCTCCACTTT. The encoded protein is CASSAGHSPLHF. The chain employs TRBV12-3 or TRBV12-4 and TRBJ1-6; maybe TRBD1 (5 bases). V was shortened by 5 bases and J by 8 bases, with 7 bases between the two germline ends. The CDR3 consists of 12 residues.

This rearrangement joins TRBV29-1 to TRBJ2-1, with 13 bases fitting TRBD2. In germline, CDR1 is SQVTM, CDR2 ANQGSEA. Trimming took 6 bases from V and 6 from J; bases not matched to a gene: 5. The CDR3 spans 14 residues. The CDR3, as DNA: TGCAGCGTCCTGGGACTAGCGGGATCCAATGAGCAGTTCTTC. This codes for CSVLGLAGSNEQFF.

The V gene is TRBV2, the J gene TRBJ1-2, with a tentative D call TRBD1 (5 bases). CDR3 length: 15 amino acids. V was shortened by 4 bases and J by 3 bases, with 15 bases between the two germline ends. Germline CDR1 SNHLY, CDR2 FYNNEI. CDR3 loop: CASSVGQGGDYGYTF. DNA of the CDR3: TGTGCCAGCAGTGTAGGGCAGGGTGGGGACTATGGCTACACCTTC.

The chain employs TRBV2 and TRBJ2-7, with D tentatively TRBD2 (7 bases). The CDR3 loop spans 15 amino acids. V was shortened by 6 bases and J by 4 bases, with 19 bases between the two germline ends. Germline V gene lookup returns CDR1 SNHLY and CDR2 FYNNEI. CDR3 DNA sequence: TGTGCCAGCAGACCTGGGGGGGCCGGGGGTTACGAGCAGTACTTC. It translates to CASRPGGAGGYEQYF.

The gene calls are TRBV11-3 and TRBJ2-7; D unclear. V shed 5 bases and J shed 2 bases, with 22 bases lying between them. There are 17 residues in the CDR3. Germline V lookup: CDR1 SGHNT, CDR2 YENEEA. The DNA of the CDR3 is TGTGCCAGCAGCCCCTCCCCCGACAACACCTTTCCCTACGAGCAGTACTTC. This codes for CASSPSPDNTFPYEQYF.

The chain is built from TRBV29-1 and TRBJ1-2; 7 bases match TRBD1. Germline lookup yields CDR1 SQVTM and CDR2 ANQGSEA. The trim removed 3 bases at V and 2 bases at J, leaving 9 bases unmatched. CDR3 length: 15 amino acids. The CDR3 DNA reads as TGCAGCGTTGATATAAGGGGGACAGCCAACTATGGCTACACCTTC. Amino acid sequence: CSVDIRGTANYGYTF.

The gene calls are TRBV7-9 and TRBJ1-5; 8 bases are a match to TRBD1. This CDR3 has 14 amino acids. CDR1 is SEHNR, CDR2 FQNEAQ, per germline (reference sequence). The V segment lost 3 bases and the J segment 6 bases; nucleotides outside the gene matches: 4. CDR3 loop: CASSFTGGGQPQHF. CDR3 nucleotides: TGTGCCAGCAGCTTCACAGGGGGAGGTCAGCCCCAGCATTTT.

This clone was seen a single time. The CDR3 protein is CASSGGGDGYGYTF. The CDR3 DNA follows: TGTGCCAGCAGCGGAGGGGGCGATGGATATGGCTACACCTTC. The chain links TRBV11-3 to TRBJ1-2, with 7 bases identical to TRBD1. V lost 5 bases and J lost 5; bases outside the gene matches: 8. The CDR3 loop spans 14 amino acids. Germline assignment: CDR1 SGHNT and CDR2 YENEEA.

The J gene is TRBJ1-6, the V gene TRBV6-5, with a possible D match to TRBD1 (5 bases). V lost 6 bases to trimming and J lost 7 bases, with 16 bases between them. CDR3 size: 15 residues. The germline gives CDR1 MNHEY, CDR2 SVGAGI. CDR3 region: CASSPRQGMNSPLHF. Here the CDR3 DNA reads TGTGCCAGCAGCCCCAGGCAGGGTATGAATTCACCCCTCCACTTT.

This clone appeared a single time. This rearrangement joins TRBV24-1 to TRBJ2-2; D is unresolved. The CDR3 totals 16 residues. The V end was cut by 3 bases, the J end by 0 bases, with 10 bases between. The germline V gene has CDR1 KGHDR and CDR2 SFDVKD. DNA for the CDR3: TGTGCCACCAGTGATGTAGTGGGCGCGAACACCGGGGAGCTGTTTTTT. This codes for CATSDVVGANTGELFF.

The rearrangement links TRBV29-1 to TRBJ2-3, with 9 bases identical to TRBD2. Germline V gene sequence: CDR1 SQVTM, CDR2 ANQGSEA. V dropped 6 bases and J dropped 1; count of bases not matched to a gene: 2. This CDR3 region has 13 residues. The CDR3 region has the DNA TGCAGCGTCAGGACTAGCGGCACAGATACGCAGTATTTT. Translating gives CSVRTSGTDTQYF.

V usage is TRBV10-3 and J usage is TRBJ1-1, with TRBD1 identical over 9 bases. CDR3 length: 15 residues. Germline V CDR1 and CDR2: ENHRY, SYGVKD. After removal of 10 bases from V and 5 bases from J, the junction contained 14 bases not matched to a gene. The CDR3 DNA follows: TGTGCCACCAATGACCCCGGGACAGGGCTGACTGAAGCTTTCTTT. Translating gives CATNDPGTGLTEAFF.

This chain uses TRBV5-1 with TRBJ2-2; TRBD1 aligns across 8 bases. The ends lost 3 bases at V and 1 base at J; junction bases unmatched: 2. This CDR3 contains 15 residues. CDR1 and CDR2 from the germline V gene are SGHRS and YFSETQ. CDR3 in amino acids: CASSSGGRNTGELFF. For the CDR3, the DNA is TGCGCCAGCAGCTCAGGGGGCAGGAACACCGGGGAGCTGTTTTTT.

The V gene is TRBV5-4, the J gene TRBJ2-5; 9 positions match TRBD1. Germline CDR1 is SGHNT and CDR2 is YYREEE (reference sequence). The ends lost 3 bases at V and 3 bases at J; junction bases unmatched: 3. The CDR3 extends over 14 amino acids. The CDR3 DNA is TGTGCCAGCAGCTCCCGGACAGGGGAAGAGACCCAGTACTTC. Protein sequence: CASSSRTGEETQYF.

The rearrangement uses TRBV20-1 and TRBJ2-5, with D hard to call. The CDR3 extends over 11 amino acids. Germline V gives CDR1 DFQATT, CDR2 SNEGSKA (reference sequence). V was pared by 0 bases and J by 5 bases, with 4 bases between. For the CDR3, the DNA is TGCAGTGCTAGAGACCGGGAGACCCAGTACTTC. As protein: CSARDRETQYF.

This CDR3 reads CAISEPGLAGEFGSYNEQFF. The CDR3 DNA reads as TGTGCCATCAGTGAACCGGGACTAGCGGGAGAGTTCGGCTCCTACAATGAGCAGTTCTTC. This chain uses TRBV10-3 with TRBJ2-1, with 14 positions matching TRBD2. The CDR3 loop spans 20 amino acids. Per the germline V gene, CDR1 is ENHRY and CDR2 is SYGVKD. With 3 bases clipped from V and 0 bases from J, the junction kept 10 bases outside the gene matches.

The chain combines TRBV2 with TRBJ2-7, with 11 positions matching TRBD2. Trimming cost V 6 bases and J 6 bases; bases outside gene matches: 10. The CDR3 length is 15 residues. CDR1 and CDR2 (germline): SNHLY, FYNNEI. The CDR3 DNA follows: TGTGCCAGCAGCGTCGAAGGTCTAGCGGGAGGCGAGCAGTACTTC. This sequence encodes CASSVEGLAGGEQYF.

The chain employs TRBV9 and TRBJ2-7; TRBD2 aligns across 9 bases. J was trimmed by 5 bases and V by 0 bases; bases with no gene match: 6. Germline V gives CDR1 SGDLS, CDR2 YYNGEE. The CDR3 consists of 15 residues. CDR3 region: CASSVGGGLANEQYF. Here the CDR3 DNA reads TGTGCCAGCAGCGTAGGGGGAGGACTAGCGAACGAGCAGTACTTC.

The chain carries TRBV2 and TRBJ2-7; 13 bases line up with TRBD2. Germline V gene sequence: CDR1 SNHLY, CDR2 FYNNEI. The V segment lost 5 bases and the J segment 2 bases; nucleotides outside the gene matches: 6. This CDR3 spans 16 amino acids. The CDR3 region is CASSLGTSGEPYEQYF. As DNA, the CDR3 is TGTGCCAGCAGTCTTGGGACTAGCGGGGAGCCCTACGAGCAGTACTTC. The variable domain in full, completed from reference TRBV2 and TRBJ2-7, reads EPEVTQTPSHQVTQMGQEVILRCVPISNHLYFYWYRQILGQKVEFLVSFYNNEISEKSEIFDDQFSVERPDGSNFTLKIRSTKLEDSAMYFCASSLGTSGEPYEQYFGPGTRLTVT.

CDR3 bases: TGTGCCAGCAGCTTACCTAGCGGAAACACAGATACGCAGTATTTT. It translates to CASSLPSGNTDTQYF. V is TRBV5-4 and J is TRBJ2-3, with 7 nucleotides matching TRBD2. Trimming cost V 2 bases and J 2 bases; bases outside gene matches: 5. Germline CDR1 reads SGHNT; CDR2 reads YYREEE (reference sequence). This CDR3 spans 15 amino acids.

The V call is TRBV18, the J call TRBJ2-5, with TRBD2 as a possible D gene (6 bases). The CDR3 spans 15 residues. The germline V gene has CDR1 KGHSH and CDR2 LQKENI. Trimming took 0 bases from V and 5 from J, leaving 13 bases between them. CDR3 coding DNA: TGTGCCAGCTCACCACCGGGACTTCTGGGGGAGACCCAGTACTTC. Its translation: CASSPPGLLGETQYF.

V is TRBV7-8 and J is TRBJ1-3; 9 nucleotides line up with TRBD1. V lost 4 bases to trimming and J lost 4 bases; unmatched junction nucleotides: 5. The CDR3 is made up of 15 amino acids. Germline lookup yields CDR1 SGHVS and CDR2 FQNEAQ. In DNA, the CDR3 is TGTGCCAGCAGCTCTGGGACAGGGCAAGGAAACACCATATATTTT. Residues: CASSSGTGQGNTIYF. Full variable domain (missing parts from reference TRBV7-8 and TRBJ1-3): GAGVSQSPRYKVAKRGQDVALRCDPISGHVSLFWYQQALGQGPEFLTYFQNEAQLDKSGLPSDRFFAERPEGSVSTLKIQRTQQEDSAVYLCASSSGTGQGNTIYFGEGSWLTVV.

CDR3 residues: CAISEAGPKGEQYF. In DNA, the CDR3 is TGTGCCATCAGTGAAGCGGGCCCCAAAGGCGAGCAGTACTTC. The chain joins TRBV10-3 to TRBJ2-7, with D perhaps matching TRBD2 (6 bases). Trimming stripped 3 bases from V and 6 bases from J, with 15 bases between. The CDR3 runs to 14 residues. Germline CDR1 ENHRY, CDR2 SYGVKD.

The J gene is TRBJ2-7, the V gene TRBV5-4, with a possible D match to TRBD1 (5 bases). The V end was cut by 0 bases, the J end by 0 bases, with 13 bases between. This CDR3 is 16 amino acids long. Per germline, CDR1 SGHNT and CDR2 YYREEE (reference sequence). In DNA, the CDR3 is TGTGCCAGCAGCTTGGATCCCAGGGCCTCCTCCTACGAGCAGTACTTC. Its protein product is CASSLDPRASSYEQYF. The full variable domain, its missing parts supplied by reference TRBV5-4 and TRBJ2-7, is ETGVTQSPTHLIKTRGQQVTLRCSSQSGHNTVSWYQQALGQGPQFIFQYYREEENGRGNFPPRFSGLQFPNYSSELNVNALELDDSALYLCASSLDPRASSYEQYFGPGTRLTVT.

V usage is TRBV5-1 and J usage is TRBJ1-4; maybe TRBD1 (5 bases). This CDR3 spans 13 amino acids. Germline lookup yields CDR1 SGHRS and CDR2 YFSETQ. V lost 4 bases to trimming and J lost 8 bases, with 12 bases between them. The CDR3: CASSPRAKEKLFF. CDR3 bases: TGCGCCAGCAGCCCCAGGGCAAAAGAAAAACTGTTTTTT.

The rearrangement uses TRBV4-2 and TRBJ2-5; D is possibly TRBD2 (6 bases). Per germline, CDR1 LGHNA and CDR2 YNFKEQ. The CDR3 spans 17 residues. V was clipped by 4 bases and J by 2 bases, with 20 bases between them. CDR3 nucleotides: TGTGCCAGCAGCCGTTCGACTAGGGCGGGACCACAAGAGACCCAGTACTTC. It yields the protein CASSRSTRAGPQETQYF.

The J gene is TRBJ2-7, the V gene TRBV11-2, with D possibly TRBD1 on 5 matching bases. Deletions cut 4 bases from V and 5 bases from J, with 18 bases between. This CDR3 region has 15 residues. Per germline, CDR1 SGHAT and CDR2 FQNNGV. CDR3 sequence (DNA): TGTGCCAGCAGCTCCCGGACAACGATGGATCACGAGCAGTACTTC. It specifies CASSSRTTMDHEQYF.